This TCR beta chain comes out of a study of early T cells in non-severe SARS-CoV-2 infection. This clonotype has ten or more counts. Antigen specificity is unknown. Unique molecular identifiers were affixed to single, distinct cDNA molecules. One entry per CDR3 protein results from TCRdb running MiXCR on the 5' RACE reads. Of 80,000 to 95,000 distinct CDR3 sequences in the sample, roughly 15% are singletons; the top ten hold around 6.4%. Study observations and caveats: A preference for anti-spike CD8 responses marked VDJdb matching, which missed private and CD4 specificities.

The CDR3 covers 14 residues. Looked up from germline, CDR1 is SGHVS and CDR2 is FQNEAQ. Trimming took 0 bases from V and 5 from J, leaving 8 bases between them. The source is an adult who was a healthcare worker with PCR-confirmed SARS-CoV-2 infection or an uninfected control (not recorded which). Sequencing used whole blood. V and J are TRBV7-8 and TRBJ1-5; the D is unclear. The CDR3, as DNA: TGTGCCAGCAGCTTAGCGGCCCAGGATCAGCCCCAGCATTTT. Its protein is CASSLAAQDQPQHF.